The 10 T cell receptor beta chains below were found in one sample sequenced in a study of blood T cell repertoires in COVID-19. Sequencing used immunoSEQ multiplex PCR; TCRdb keeps in-frame clones, though not all of them. The table includes about 190,000 clones, under 80% detected once. The source material was PBMCs or T cells enriched from blood (not recorded which). These receptor sequences come from a woman in her forties or fifties with acute COVID-19.

V and J are TRBV6-6 and TRBJ2-7; D is perhaps TRBD2 (6 bases). CDR1 is MNHNY, CDR2 SVGAGI, per germline (reference sequence). The V and J ends lost 0 bases and 6 bases respectively, with 9 bases between them. This CDR3 is built from 13 residues. Here the CDR3 reads CASSYSTGGEQYV. The CDR3 region has the DNA TGTGCCAGCAGTTACTCGACCGGGGGCGAGCAGTACGTC.

The rearrangement joins TRBV4-1 to TRBJ1-2, with TRBD1 matching 9 bases. Trimming removed 3 bases from V and 4 bases from J; junction bases left unmatched: 9. Germline values: CDR1 MGHRA, CDR2 YSYEKL. This CDR3 has 16 amino acids. CDR3 in amino acids: CASSQNTGGAGYGYTF. The CDR3 coding sequence is TGCGCCAGCAGCCAGAATACAGGGGGCGCCGGCTATGGCTACACCTTC.

The CDR3 spells CASSPGTGFVIEGYTF. CDR3 DNA: TGTGCCAGCAGTCCGGGGACAGGGTTTGTCATCGAGGGCTACACCTTC. The chain is built from TRBV6-2 or TRBV6-3 and TRBJ1-2; 9 nucleotides align to TRBD1. The V gene end was trimmed by 5 bases and the J gene end by 8 bases; junction bases not matched to a gene: 15. Germline CDR1 and CDR2: MNHEY and SVGEGT. CDR3 length equals 16 residues.

The DNA for the CDR3 is TGTGCCAGCAGCTTAATAGGAGGCGGGGCCGCGACCTCTAGCACAGATACGCAGTATTTT. Protein product: CASSLIGGGAATSSTDTQYF. The J gene is TRBJ2-3, the V gene TRBV7-3, with a weak D call TRBD2 (6 bases). The CDR3 consists of 20 residues. V shed 1 base and J shed 0 bases, with 23 bases lying between them. Germline V gives CDR1 SGHTA, CDR2 FQGTGA.

The chain uses TRBV9 and TRBJ1-6, with TRBD1 matching 7 bases. CDR1 and CDR2 from the germline V gene are SGDLS and YYNGEE. V lost 3 bases, J lost 12 bases, and 12 bases stayed unmatched. The CDR3 runs to 15 residues. This CDR3 reads CASSDRQGLGLPLHF. The CDR3 DNA reads TGTGCCAGCAGCGACAGACAGGGTCTTGGGCTACCCCTCCACTTT.

This clone is a singleton in its sample. The chain links TRBV3-1 (or the pseudogene TRBV3-2) to TRBJ1-3; 9 positions match TRBD1. CDR1 is LGHDT and CDR2 is YNNKEL in the germline V gene (reference sequence). The trim removed 3 bases at V and 4 bases at J, leaving 7 bases unmatched. The CDR3 loop spans 16 amino acids. The CDR3 DNA sequence: TGTGCCAGCAGCCACCTAACAGGGGGCGTCGGAAACACCATATATTTT. Translation gives CASSHLTGGVGNTIYF.

The chain joins TRBV6-2 or TRBV6-3 to TRBJ2-1, with D possibly matching TRBD1 (6 bases). Trimming cost V 5 bases and J 5 bases, with 10 bases left between them. The CDR3 consists of 13 residues. The germline CDR1 and CDR2 sequences are MNHEY and SVGEGT. The chain's CDR3 is CASSSRGNNEQFF. The DNA for the CDR3 is TGTGCCAGCAGTAGCAGGGGCAACAATGAGCAGTTCTTC.

CDR3 region: CASSLEGRDRAFF. Written as DNA, the CDR3 is TGTGCCAGCAGCTTAGAGGGGAGGGATAGGGCTTTCTTT. The chain is built from TRBV7-2 and TRBJ1-1; D is perhaps TRBD1 (5 bases). V was trimmed by 1 base and J by 11 bases, leaving 14 bases between them. The length of the CDR3 is 13 residues. Germline V gives CDR1 SGHTA, CDR2 FQGNSA.

J is TRBJ2-7 and V is TRBV5-1, with 10 bases identical to TRBD1. CDR3 length: 16 residues. Germline V gene sequence: CDR1 SGHRS, CDR2 YFSETQ. J gave up 2 bases and V 4 bases, and 9 bases lay outside the gene matches. The CDR3 reads CASSRGGQGNPYEQYV. CDR3 DNA: TGCGCCAGCAGCAGAGGGGGACAGGGGAATCCCTACGAGCAGTACGTC.

V and J are TRBV28 and TRBJ2-5; 13 bases match TRBD2. Germline assignment: CDR1 MDHEN and CDR2 SYDVKM. V was pared by 6 bases and J by 5 bases, with 6 bases of the junction left unmatched. The CDR3 sequence is 15 residues long. The CDR3 nucleotides read TGTGCCAGCAGGCGGACTAGCGGGGGTCTCGAGACCCAGTACTTC. This encodes CASRRTSGGLETQYF.